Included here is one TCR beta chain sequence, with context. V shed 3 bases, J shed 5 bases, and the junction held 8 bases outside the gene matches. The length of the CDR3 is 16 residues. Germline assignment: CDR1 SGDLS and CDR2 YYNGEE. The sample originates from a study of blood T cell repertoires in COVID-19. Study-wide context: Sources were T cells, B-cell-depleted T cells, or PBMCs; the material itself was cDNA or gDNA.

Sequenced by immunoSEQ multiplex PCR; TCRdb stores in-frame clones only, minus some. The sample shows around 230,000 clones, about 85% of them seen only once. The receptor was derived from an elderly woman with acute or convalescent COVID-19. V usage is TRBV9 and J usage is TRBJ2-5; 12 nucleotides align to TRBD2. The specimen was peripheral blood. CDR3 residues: CASSASSGGAGETQYF. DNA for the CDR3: TGTGCCAGCAGCGCATCTAGCGGGGGGGCCGGGGAGACCCAGTACTTC.